This is a list of T cell receptor beta chains from one sample in a study of cytomegalovirus exposure and HLA in healthy donors. Libraries were prepared by immunoSEQ multiplex PCR; TCRdb keeps only in-frame clonotypes and omits some of them. The data show approximately 93,000 clones, 75% to 85% seen once. The specimen sequenced was PBMCs. The receptor source for this set is a male donor in good health and CMV-seropositive. Both conserved end residues are part of each CDR3. D genes are given only for firm matches. Some rows have no size entry. The others give once, few or many, or a class for an expanded clone.

abundance	j_gene	v_gene	d_gene	len	CDR3nt	CDR3aa
once	TRBJ1-1	TRBV30	NA	12	TGTGCCTGGAGTACAGGGAGCACTGAAGCTTTCTTT	CAWSTGSTEAFF
NA	TRBJ1-1	TRBV6-5	TRBD1	15	TGTGCCAGCAGTCCACCCGGGACAGGGTACACTGAAGCTTTCTTT	CASSPPGTGYTEAFF
NA	TRBJ1-5	TRBV4-2	NA	16	TGTGCCAGCAGCCAAGATCAGGGAGGAAACAATCAGCCCCAGCATTTT	CASSQDQGGNNQPQHF
NA	TRBJ1-4	TRBV4-2	NA	14	TGTGCCAGCAGCCAAGGTTCCGCGGGGGAAAAACTGTTTTTT	CASSQGSAGEKLFF
NA	TRBJ2-7	TRBV7-8	TRBD2	15	TGTGCCAGCAGGTCACCTAGCGGGGGGGCCTACGAGCAGTACTTC	CASRSPSGGAYEQYF
NA	TRBJ2-2	TRBV6-1	NA	15	TGTGCCAGCAGTGAAGGGGGCTGGCGCACCGGGGAGCTGTTTTTT	CASSEGGWRTGELFF
NA	TRBJ2-2	TRBV18	NA	14	TGTGCCAGCTCACCAACGGGGATGGCCGGGGAGCTGTTTTTT	CASSPTGMAGELFF
NA	TRBJ1-1	TRBV4-2	NA	14	TGTGCCAGCAGCCCTAGGAGGCTCGAGAATGAAGCTTTCTTT	CASSPRRLENEAFF
NA	TRBJ2-3	TRBV5-6	TRBD2	12	TGTGCCAGCAGCGGGACTATTGATACGCAGTATTTT	CASSGTIDTQYF
NA	TRBJ1-3	TRBV6-1	NA	17	TGTGCCAGCAGTGAGGCCAGGTATGGGGGGTTTGGAAACACCATATATTTT	CASSEARYGGFGNTIYF
NA	TRBJ2-3	TRBV29-1	TRBD2	15	TGCAGCGTTGCCGGAAGTCGCGGGGGGACAGATACGCAGTATTTT	CSVAGSRGGTDTQYF
NA	TRBJ2-7	TRBV9	NA	15	TGTGCCAGCAGCGTCAAGGGACAAGGAACCTACGAGCAGTACTTC	CASSVKGQGTYEQYF
NA	TRBJ2-4	TRBV4-2	NA	15	TGTGCCAGCAGCCCCCAGGGCGAAGCCAAAAACATTCAGTACTTC	CASSPQGEAKNIQYF
NA	TRBJ1-2	TRBV15	TRBD1	19	TGTGCCACCAGCAGAGATCTTACCCTCGCGACAGGGCCTAACTATGGCTACACCTTC	CATSRDLTLATGPNYGYTF
NA	TRBJ2-5	TRBV4-1	TRBD1	16	TGCGCCAGCAGCCAAGGGGACAGGGGGCGGACGGAGACCCAGTACTTC	CASSQGDRGRTETQYF
NA	TRBJ1-1	TRBV7-8	NA	13	TGTGCCAGCAGCCGACTCGGGAACACTGAAGCTTTCTTT	CASSRLGNTEAFF
NA	TRBJ2-7	TRBV5-1	NA	16	TGCGCCAGCAGCTTGGGAGGGGGAGCCTCCCACTACGAGCAGTACTTC	CASSLGGGASHYEQYF
NA	TRBJ1-2	TRBV6-1	TRBD1	13	TGTGCCAGCAGTGAATCGTCAGGGGGCGGCTACACCTTC	CASSESSGGGYTF
NA	TRBJ1-2	TRBV30	NA	12	TGTGCCTGGAGTGTACCCAGCTATGGCTACACCTTC	CAWSVPSYGYTF
NA	TRBJ1-5	TRBV9	NA	13	TGTGCCAGCAGCCTCTCGGGCAATCAGCCCCAGCATTTT	CASSLSGNQPQHF
NA	TRBJ1-5	TRBV2	NA	14	TGTGCCAGCAGCCTGGAGGCCAGAAATCAGCCCCAGCATTTT	CASSLEARNQPQHF
NA	TRBJ1-1	TRBV7-9	NA	14	TGTGCCAGCAGCTTAGACGGGGGGAACACTGAAGCTTTCTTT	CASSLDGGNTEAFF
NA	TRBJ2-7	TRBV5-1	TRBD1	15	TGCGCCAGCATCCCAAACGCAGGGGGAATGTACGAGCAGTACTTC	CASIPNAGGMYEQYF
NA	TRBJ1-5	TRBV19	NA	15	TGTGCCAGTAGTATAATAACAGGGAACGGGCAGCCCCAGCATTTT	CASSIITGNGQPQHF
NA	TRBJ2-7	TRBV4-1	NA	14	TGCGCCAGCAGCCAAGTAGGGGAAAACTACGAGCAGTACTTC	CASSQVGENYEQYF
NA	TRBJ2-2	TRBV6-5	TRBD1	15	TGTGCCAGCAGAAGGGGACAGTCGAACACCGGGGAGCTGTTTTTT	CASRRGQSNTGELFF
NA	TRBJ1-2	TRBV5-1	NA	13	TGCGCCAGCAGCTTGGAGCTAGACTATGGCTACACCTTC	CASSLELDYGYTF
NA	TRBJ2-7	TRBV5-6	TRBD1	19	TGTGCCAGCAGCTTCTGGACGTCTCACGGGACAGGGAGCTCCTACGAGCAGTACTTC	CASSFWTSHGTGSSYEQYF
NA	TRBJ2-7	TRBV4-3	TRBD1	15	TGCGCCAGCAGCTCACAACGGACAGGGGCCTACGAGCAGTACTTC	CASSSQRTGAYEQYF
NA	TRBJ2-1	TRBV5-1	NA	15	TGCGCCAGCAGCTTGGATCCAGGGTCTGAGAATGAGCAGTTCTTC	CASSLDPGSENEQFF
NA	TRBJ2-1	TRBV5-3	NA	14	TGTGCCAGAAGCTTGCCGGGTTCATACAATGAGCAGTTCTTC	CARSLPGSYNEQFF
NA	TRBJ2-7	TRBV4-1	NA	18	TGCGCCAGCAGCCCATTACCCCCGAGGCCAGCGGTTTCCTACGAGCAGTACTTC	CASSPLPPRPAVSYEQYF
NA	TRBJ1-6	TRBV10-3	NA	12	TGTGCCATCAGTGAGTCGGCCGGGACCCTCCACTTT	CAISESAGTLHF
once	TRBJ1-2	TRBV2	NA	15	TGTGCCAGCAGTGAAGTAGGGCAGGGAGGCTATGGCTACACCTTC	CASSEVGQGGYGYTF
NA	TRBJ2-3	TRBV6-1	NA	16	TGTGCCAGCAGTGAAAAAAGGGGCGCAGGGACAGATACGCAGTATTTT	CASSEKRGAGTDTQYF
NA	TRBJ1-1	TRBV9	TRBD1	14	TGTGCCAGCAGCTCAGGACAGGGGGACACTGAAGCTTTCTTT	CASSSGQGDTEAFF
NA	TRBJ1-2	TRBV5-1	NA	15	TGCGCCAGCAGCTTGGACGGGGGATCTAACTATGGCTACACCTTC	CASSLDGGSNYGYTF